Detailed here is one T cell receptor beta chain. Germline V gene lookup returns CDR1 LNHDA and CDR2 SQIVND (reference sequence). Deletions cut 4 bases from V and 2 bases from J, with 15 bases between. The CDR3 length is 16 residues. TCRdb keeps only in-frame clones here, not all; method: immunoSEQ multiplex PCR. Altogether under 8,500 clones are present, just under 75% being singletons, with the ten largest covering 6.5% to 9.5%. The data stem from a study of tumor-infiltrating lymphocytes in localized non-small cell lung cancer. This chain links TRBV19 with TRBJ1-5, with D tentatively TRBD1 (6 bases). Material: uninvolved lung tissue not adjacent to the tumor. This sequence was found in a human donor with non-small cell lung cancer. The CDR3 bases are TGTGCCAGTAGTAGCGGGGCCAGGGGCGGCAATCAGCCCCAGCATTTT. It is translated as CASSSGARGGNQPQHF.